This TCR beta chain appears in the sequencing data of a study of T cell changes during pregnancy in multiple sclerosis. There are 13 residues in the CDR3. Germline loops: CDR1 LNHDA, CDR2 SQIVND (reference sequence). With 6 bases clipped from V and 4 bases from J, the junction kept 4 bases outside the gene matches. Profiling relied on immunoSEQ multiplex PCR, and the TCRdb table lists in-frame clones only, not all of them. The table records 70,000 to 90,000 clones, around 93% of them present only once. This clone showed up just once. This TCR was sampled from a female donor with multiple sclerosis, enrolled in a pregnancy study. The chain employs TRBV19 and TRBJ1-2; 8 bases agree with TRBD1. Here the sequenced sample was peripheral blood, taken in the first trimester of pregnancy. CDR3: CASRRTGTYGYTF. Here the CDR3 DNA reads TGTGCCAGTAGGCGGACAGGGACCTATGGCTACACCTTC.